This T cell receptor beta chain appears in the sequencing data of a study of cytomegalovirus exposure and HLA in healthy donors. Across the whole study: Later, an analysis reported that the 110 or so validation repertoires had used the same platform as the 550 to 750 first-cohort repertoires.

From germline, CDR1 is SEHNR and CDR2 FQNEAQ (reference sequence). Trimming at V came to 0 bases and at J to 1 base, leaving 5 bases not matched to a gene. The CDR3 is 16 amino acids. The data were produced by immunoSEQ multiplex PCR, yet TCRdb's version contains in-frame clones alone and is incomplete. The sample gives 95,000 to 150,000 clones, 89% of which show up once; 2% to 2.5% is in the top ten. The chain employs TRBV7-9 and TRBJ2-5; TRBD1 matches at 7 bases. Sequencing input: PBMCs. The origin of this receptor is a woman between 18 and 29 years old in good health and CMV-seronegative. CDR3 bases: TGTGCCAGCAGCTTAGCGACAGGGATGGGCCAAGAGACCCAGTACTTC. Encoded protein: CASSLATGMGQETQYF. The variable domain in full, completed from reference TRBV7-9 and TRBJ2-5, reads DTGVSQNPRHKITKRGQNVTFRCDPISEHNRLYWYRQTLGQGPEFLTYFQNEAQLEKSRLLSDRFSAERPKGSFSTLEIQRTEQGDSAMYLCASSLATGMGQETQYFGPGTRLLVL.